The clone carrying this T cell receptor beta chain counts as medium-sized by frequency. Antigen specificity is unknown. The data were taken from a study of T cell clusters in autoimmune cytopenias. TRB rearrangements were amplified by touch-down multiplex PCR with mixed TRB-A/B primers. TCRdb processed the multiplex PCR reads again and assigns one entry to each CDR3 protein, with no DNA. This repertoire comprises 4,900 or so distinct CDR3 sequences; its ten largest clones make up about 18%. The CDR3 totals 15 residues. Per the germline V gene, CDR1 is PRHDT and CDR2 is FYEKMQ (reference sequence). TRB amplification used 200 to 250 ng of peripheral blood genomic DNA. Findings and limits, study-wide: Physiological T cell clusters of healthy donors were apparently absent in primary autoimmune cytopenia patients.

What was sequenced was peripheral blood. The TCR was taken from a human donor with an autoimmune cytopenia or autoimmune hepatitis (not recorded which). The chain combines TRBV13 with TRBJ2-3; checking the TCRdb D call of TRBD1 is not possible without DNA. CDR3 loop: CASSLTGASTDTQYF.